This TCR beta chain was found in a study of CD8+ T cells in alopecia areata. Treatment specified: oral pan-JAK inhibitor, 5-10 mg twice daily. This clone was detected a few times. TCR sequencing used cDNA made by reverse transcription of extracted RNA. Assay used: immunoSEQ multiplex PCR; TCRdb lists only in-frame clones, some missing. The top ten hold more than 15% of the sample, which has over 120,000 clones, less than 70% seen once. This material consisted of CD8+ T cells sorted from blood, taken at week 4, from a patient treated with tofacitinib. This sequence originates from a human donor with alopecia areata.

The CDR3 DNA follows: TGTGCCACCAGTACCGCTCCCAATCAGCCCCAGCATTTT. Protein sequence: CATSTAPNQPQHF. V and J are TRBV15 and TRBJ1-5; D remains ambiguous. There are 13 residues in the CDR3. Germline V gene sequence: CDR1 LNHNV, CDR2 YYDKDF (reference sequence). V was clipped by 6 bases and J by 3 bases, with 9 bases between them.